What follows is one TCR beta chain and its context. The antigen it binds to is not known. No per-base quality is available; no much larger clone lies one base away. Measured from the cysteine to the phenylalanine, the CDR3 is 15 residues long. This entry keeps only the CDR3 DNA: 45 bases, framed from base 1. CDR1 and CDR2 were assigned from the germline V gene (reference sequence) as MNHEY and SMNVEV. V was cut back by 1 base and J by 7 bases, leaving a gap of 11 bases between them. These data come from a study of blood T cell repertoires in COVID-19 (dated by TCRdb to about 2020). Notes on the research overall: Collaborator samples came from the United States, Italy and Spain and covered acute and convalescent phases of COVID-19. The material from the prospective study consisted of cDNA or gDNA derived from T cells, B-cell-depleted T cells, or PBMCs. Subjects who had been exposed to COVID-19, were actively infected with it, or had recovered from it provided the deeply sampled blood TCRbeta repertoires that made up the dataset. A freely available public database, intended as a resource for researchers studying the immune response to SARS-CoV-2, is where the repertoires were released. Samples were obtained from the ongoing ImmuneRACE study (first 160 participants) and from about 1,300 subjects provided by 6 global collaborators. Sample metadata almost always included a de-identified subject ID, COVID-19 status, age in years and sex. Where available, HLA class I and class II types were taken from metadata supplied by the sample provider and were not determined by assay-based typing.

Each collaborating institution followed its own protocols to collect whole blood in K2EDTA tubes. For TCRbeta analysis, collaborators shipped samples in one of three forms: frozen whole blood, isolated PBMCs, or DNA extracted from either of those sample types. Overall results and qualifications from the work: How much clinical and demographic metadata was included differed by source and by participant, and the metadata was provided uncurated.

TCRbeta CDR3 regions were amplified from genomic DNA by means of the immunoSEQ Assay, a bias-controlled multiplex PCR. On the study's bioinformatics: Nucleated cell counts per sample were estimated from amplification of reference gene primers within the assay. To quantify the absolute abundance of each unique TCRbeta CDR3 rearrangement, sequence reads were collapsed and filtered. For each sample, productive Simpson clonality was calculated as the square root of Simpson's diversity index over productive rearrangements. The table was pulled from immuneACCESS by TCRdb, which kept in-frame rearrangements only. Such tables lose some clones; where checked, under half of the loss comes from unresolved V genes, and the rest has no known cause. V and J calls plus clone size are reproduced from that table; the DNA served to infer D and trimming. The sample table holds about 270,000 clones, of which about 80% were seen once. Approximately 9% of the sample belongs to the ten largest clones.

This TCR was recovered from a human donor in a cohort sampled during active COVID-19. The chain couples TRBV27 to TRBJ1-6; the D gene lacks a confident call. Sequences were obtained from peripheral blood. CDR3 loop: CASSLLRAFNSPLHF. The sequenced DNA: TGTGCCAGCAGTTTATTGAGGGCGTTCAATTCACCCCTCCACTTT.